The 18 T cell receptor beta chains reported below all come from one sample, sequenced in a study of blood T cell repertoires in COVID-19. Only in-frame clones appear in the TCRdb table, and some are missing; sequencing was by immunoSEQ multiplex PCR. Of approximately 190,000 clones listed, about four fifths were seen once; the top ten hold 3% to 3.5%. The sequenced sample consisted of PBMCs or T cells enriched from blood (not recorded which). All receptors derive from a woman aged 30 to 39 who had been exposed to COVID-19.

This clone counts as medium-sized (0.01 to 0.1%). V and J are TRBV4-3 and TRBJ2-5; the match to TRBD2 covers 9 bases. Trimming at V came to 0 bases and at J to 1 base, leaving 0 bases not matched to a gene. The CDR3 has 15 amino acids. Germline-derived CDR1 and CDR2 are LGHNA and YSLEER. The CDR3 bases are TGCGCCAGCAGCCAAGAGCGGGGGGGCCAAGAGACCCAGTACTTC. This translates into CASSQERGGQETQYF.

The rearrangement joins TRBV11-2 to TRBJ1-3; D not certain. The CDR3 has 15 amino acids. Per germline, CDR1 SGHAT and CDR2 FQNNGV. V was cut by 1 base and J by 0 bases, with 7 bases left in between. The chain's CDR3 is CASSLAGSSGNTIYF. As DNA, the CDR3 is TGTGCCAGCAGCTTAGCTGGGAGCTCTGGAAACACCATATATTTT.

This rearrangement joins TRBV9 to TRBJ1-2; D may be TRBD1 (6 bases). This CDR3 contains 18 residues. V lost 2 bases, J lost 2 bases, and 22 bases lay in between. The V gene's germline CDR1 is SGDLS and CDR2 YYNGEE. CDR3 in amino acids: CASSVQTSGALLNYGYTF. The CDR3 nucleotides read TGTGCCAGCAGCGTTCAAACATCAGGGGCCCTGTTAAACTATGGCTACACCTTC. Together with reference TRBV9 and TRBJ1-2, the CDR3 gives the full variable domain: DSGVTQTPKHLITATGQRVTLRCSPRSGDLSVYWYQQSLDQGLQFLIQYYNGEERAKGNILERFSAQQFPDLHSELNLSSLELGDSALYFCASSVQTSGALLNYGYTFGSGTRLTVV.

This clone occurred once. This chain uses TRBV9 with TRBJ2-5; TRBD2 is a possible D gene (7 bases). The CDR3 consists of 14 residues. The ends were cut back, 3 bases at V and 4 bases at J, with 13 bases in the middle. Germline loops: CDR1 SGDLS, CDR2 YYNGEE. The DNA of the CDR3 is TGTGCCAGCAGCGGAGGGGGGGACCCAGAGACCCAGTACTTC. Protein sequence: CASSGGGDPETQYF.

The chain links TRBV6-5 to TRBJ1-3; 7 bases match TRBD1. CDR3 length: 14 residues. Trimming cost V 6 bases and J 2 bases; bases outside gene matches: 4. Germline CDR1 reads MNHEY; CDR2 reads SVGAGI. CDR3 in DNA: TGTGCCAGCAGGCCGACAGGGACTGGAAACACCATATATTTT. Protein sequence: CASRPTGTGNTIYF.

This clone has only a few counts. This rearrangement joins TRBV19 to TRBJ1-2, with 9 positions matching TRBD1. This CDR3 comprises 13 residues. Germline assignment: CDR1 LNHDA and CDR2 SQIVND (reference sequence). V shed 4 bases and J 7 bases; nucleotides not matched to a gene: 4. CDR3 nucleotides: TGTGCCAGTAGTAGGACAGGGGTGGGTGGCTACACCTTC. Its translation: CASSRTGVGGYTF. The complete variable domain, with remaining parts taken from reference TRBV19 and TRBJ1-2, reads DGGITQSPKYLFRKEGQNVTLSCEQNLNHDAMYWYRQDPGQGLRLIYYSQIVNDFQKGDIAEGYSVSREKKESFPLTVTSAQKNPTAFYLCASSRTGVGGYTFGSGTRLTVV.

The rearrangement joins TRBV7-6 to TRBJ1-2; D perhaps matches TRBD1 (5 bases). From germline, CDR1 is SGHVS and CDR2 FNYEAQ. The V end lost 4 bases, the J end lost 7 bases, and 10 bases lay between the germline ends. The length of the CDR3 is 12 residues. Here the CDR3 DNA reads TGTGCCAGCAGCTCTTGGGGCACTGGCTACACCTTC. This translates into CASSSWGTGYTF.

The chain links TRBV7-9 to TRBJ1-5, with 10 nucleotides matching TRBD1. Trimming took 5 bases from V and 6 from J; bases not matched to a gene: 13. The CDR3 extends over 17 amino acids. The germline V gene encodes CDR1 SEHNR and CDR2 FQNEAQ (reference sequence). As DNA, the CDR3 is TGTGCCAGCAGCGCCACCACGGGACAGGGGAAGGGTCAGCCCCAGCATTTT. Protein: CASSATTGQGKGQPQHF.

The V and J genes are TRBV7-9 and TRBJ2-7; D call uncertain. Trimming cost V 2 bases and J 2 bases, with 16 bases left between them. Per germline, CDR1 SEHNR and CDR2 FQNEAQ (reference sequence). The CDR3 covers 16 residues. The CDR3 DNA sequence: TGTGCCAGCAGCTTATCGCGGTGGGTTATTACCTACGAGCAGTACTTC. Translation gives CASSLSRWVITYEQYF.

The V gene is TRBV4-1, the J gene TRBJ2-1; TRBD1 agrees at 10 bases. The CDR3 has 16 amino acids. The V gene end was trimmed by 6 bases and the J gene end by 2 bases; junction bases not matched to a gene: 7. Germline CDR1 MGHRA, CDR2 YSYEKL. The CDR3 DNA reads TGCGCCAGCAGTCATGCCGGGACAGGGGCCTACAATGAGCAGTTCTTC. Protein sequence: CASSHAGTGAYNEQFF.

This clone was counted a few times. The CDR3 reads CASSIGVIWNTEAFF. CDR3 coding DNA: TGTGCCAGTAGTATAGGCGTCATCTGGAACACTGAAGCTTTCTTT. This chain joins TRBV19 and TRBJ1-1, with D unclear. The V gene lost 1 base and the J gene lost 1 base, with 10 bases spanning the gap. The length of the CDR3 is 15 residues. The germline gives CDR1 LNHDA, CDR2 SQIVND (reference sequence).

The genes are TRBV27 and TRBJ2-7, with 7 bases identical to TRBD1. V lost 6 bases to trimming and J lost 2 bases; unmatched junction nucleotides: 19. CDR1 is MNHEY and CDR2 is SMNVEV in the germline V gene (reference sequence). The CDR3 has 18 residues. CDR3 sequence (DNA): TGTGCCAGCAGCACATTAAACGGTAGGGGACAGCAAACCTACGAGCAGTACTTC. Protein product: CASSTLNGRGQQTYEQYF.

This clone was detected a few times. The rearrangement joins TRBV11-1 to TRBJ1-3; 7 bases are a match to TRBD1. CDR1 SGHAT and CDR2 FQDESV come from the germline V gene (reference sequence). V was pared by 5 bases and J by 0 bases, with 4 bases of the junction left unmatched. CDR3 length equals 15 residues. The CDR3 region is CASSPDRASGNTIYF. The DNA for the CDR3 is TGTGCCAGCAGCCCCGACAGGGCCTCTGGAAACACCATATATTTT.

This clone has more than one count but fewer than ten. The genes are TRBV25-1 and TRBJ1-1; tentative D call: TRBD1 (5 bases). The CDR3 length is 13 residues. In germline, CDR1 is MGHDK, CDR2 SYGVNS. The ends were cut back, 5 bases at V and 4 bases at J, with 11 bases in the middle. This CDR3 is CASSPGQGTEAFF. The CDR3 DNA sequence: TGTGCCAGCAGTCCAGGGCAGGGCACTGAAGCTTTCTTT.

The rearrangement uses TRBV27 and TRBJ2-7; possible D gene TRBD2, 5 bases. The CDR3 is 13 amino acids. From germline, CDR1 is MNHEY and CDR2 SMNVEV (reference sequence). The V end lost 0 bases, the J end lost 12 bases, and 15 bases lay between the germline ends. For the CDR3, the DNA is TGTGCCAGCAGTTTATCGGGAGCGTCAACTCGGTACTTC. Amino acids: CASSLSGASTRYF.

This chain connects TRBV18 to TRBJ1-3, with a tentative D call TRBD1 (5 bases). The V end was cut by 2 bases, the J end by 8 bases, with 7 bases between. The CDR3 length is 12 residues. Per the germline V gene, CDR1 is KGHSH and CDR2 is LQKENI. This chain's CDR3 is CASSPKGDTIYF. CDR3 DNA sequence: TGTGCCAGCTCACCAAAAGGGGACACCATATATTTT.

V usage is TRBV4-1 and J usage is TRBJ1-2, with a tentative D call TRBD1 (6 bases). The V and J ends lost 1 base and 3 bases respectively, with 9 bases between them. This CDR3 contains 14 residues. Germline V lookup: CDR1 MGHRA, CDR2 YSYEKL. The CDR3 DNA sequence: TGCGCCAGCAGCCAAGTCAGGGGCGACTATGGCTACACCTTC. It yields the protein CASSQVRGDYGYTF.

The V and J genes are TRBV3-1 (or the pseudogene TRBV3-2) and TRBJ2-5; TRBD2 agrees at 8 bases. CDR1 and CDR2 from the germline V gene are LGHDT and YNNKEL (reference sequence). Unmatched junction bases numbered 6, after V lost 1 base and J lost 2 bases. This CDR3 is built from 16 residues. For the CDR3, the DNA is TGTGCCAGCAGCCAAGTAGGCGCGGGGGGACAAGAGACCCAGTACTTC. The encoded protein is CASSQVGAGGQETQYF.